The present entry profiles one T cell receptor beta chain with its context. Method: immunoSEQ multiplex PCR; TCRdb's copy keeps in-frame clones and lacks some. The table shows under 200,000 clones, with approximately 90% occurring only once. Germline CDR1 is MNHEY and CDR2 is SVGEGT. V was shortened by 0 bases and J by 0 bases, with 9 bases between the two germline ends. There are 17 residues in the CDR3. This specimen belongs to a study of T cell responses to AZD1222 COVID-19 vaccine. Second-dose groups at about 4 or about 12 weeks were pooled. The sequences come from peripheral blood, collected 28 days after the second AZD1222 dose. The V call is TRBV6-2 or TRBV6-3, the J call TRBJ2-6, with unresolved D. This receptor was taken from an adult who received the AZD1222 COVID-19 vaccine. CDR3 in amino acids: CASSYSIGSSGANVLTF. Written as DNA, the CDR3 is TGTGCCAGCAGTTACTCGATAGGTAGCTCTGGGGCCAACGTCCTGACTTTC.